Following are 28 T cell receptor beta chains from one sample sequenced in a study of shared clonotypes between healthy human individuals. Clones were read by immunoSEQ multiplex PCR, and TCRdb kept only the in-frame ones, dropping some. Of some 1,900,000 clones in the sample, about 95% were seen once. CD45RO-negative, CCR7-selected cells formed the naive CD8 fraction, which excluded terminally differentiated effector memory CD45RA+ cells. Specimen: naive CD8+ T cells sorted from blood. These receptors were obtained from a young man in good health.

V is TRBV30 and J is TRBJ1-4; TRBD1 is a possible D gene (5 bases). V lost 0 bases, J lost 4 bases, and 15 bases lay in between. The germline V gene has CDR1 GTSNPN and CDR2 SVGIG (reference sequence). This CDR3 is 16 amino acids long. The CDR3 reads CAWSVLTGLSNEKLFF. As DNA, the CDR3 is TGTGCCTGGAGTGTACTGACGGGACTGAGTAATGAAAAACTGTTTTTT.

This rearrangement joins TRBV7-8 to TRBJ2-7, with 8 bases aligning to TRBD1. V was clipped by 2 bases and J by 6 bases; unmatched bases: 15. Germline CDR1 and CDR2: SGHVS and FQNEAQ. The CDR3 contains 17 residues. The DNA for the CDR3 is TGTGCCAGCAGCTTAACGCCCAGGGCAGGGGGCATTAGCGAGCAGTACTTC. Encoded protein: CASSLTPRAGGISEQYF.

As concerns this clone: Other DNA sequences in the same sample also yield this CDR3. The rearrangement joins TRBV9 to TRBJ2-7, with 9 bases lining up with TRBD1. J gave up 4 bases and V 2 bases, and 1 base lay outside the gene matches. CDR3 length: 13 residues. Germline CDR1 is SGDLS and CDR2 is YYNGEE. The CDR3 DNA reads as TGTGCCAGCAGCGTGACAGGGGGTTACGAGCAGTACTTC. Translating it yields CASSVTGGYEQYF.

V gene TRBV5-4 combines with J gene TRBJ2-7, with TRBD1 matching over 8 bases. Germline V gene lookup returns CDR1 SGHNT and CDR2 YYREEE (reference sequence). The CDR3 is 14 amino acids. The junction had 4 bases not matched to a gene; V was cut back by 0 bases and J by 5 bases. The CDR3 loop is CASSLGDRIHEQYF. CDR3 in DNA: TGTGCCAGCAGCTTGGGGGACAGGATCCACGAGCAGTACTTC. Full variable domain (remainder filled in from reference TRBV5-4 and TRBJ2-7): ETGVTQSPTHLIKTRGQQVTLRCSSQSGHNTVSWYQQALGQGPQFIFQYYREEENGRGNFPPRFSGLQFPNYSSELNVNALELDDSALYLCASSLGDRIHEQYFGPGTRLTVT.

The chain combines TRBV7-8 with TRBJ2-7, with D perhaps TRBD1 (6 bases). Per the germline V gene, CDR1 is SGHVS and CDR2 is FQNEAQ. The V and J ends lost 0 bases and 0 bases respectively, with 9 bases between them. The CDR3 consists of 15 residues. CDR3 sequence reads: CASSLAGASSYEQYF. The CDR3 DNA follows: TGTGCCAGCAGCTTAGCGGGGGCCAGCTCCTACGAGCAGTACTTC. Based on the CDR3 plus reference TRBV7-8 and TRBJ2-7, the full variable domain is GAGVSQSPRYKVAKRGQDVALRCDPISGHVSLFWYQQALGQGPEFLTYFQNEAQLDKSGLPSDRFFAERPEGSVSTLKIQRTQQEDSAVYLCASSLAGASSYEQYFGPGTRLTVT.

V and J are TRBV6-5 and TRBJ2-1; D is uncertain. V shed 4 bases and J shed 0 bases, with 13 bases lying between them. Per germline, CDR1 MNHEY and CDR2 SVGAGI. The CDR3 sequence is 16 residues long. CDR3 amino acids: CASSSDGVSSYNEQFF. In DNA, the CDR3 is TGTGCCAGCAGTTCCGATGGGGTGAGCTCCTACAATGAGCAGTTCTTC.

CDR3 amino acids: CASSSDQESYEQYF. CDR3 sequence (DNA): TGTGCCAGTAGCAGCGACCAGGAAAGCTACGAGCAGTACTTC. The chain couples TRBV19 to TRBJ2-7; the D is unclear. The CDR3 totals 14 residues. V was pared by 6 bases and J by 3 bases, with 15 bases between. Germline CDR1 reads LNHDA; CDR2 reads SQIVND (reference sequence).

The V and J genes are TRBV16 and TRBJ1-2, with D perhaps TRBD1 (6 bases). Germline V gene data show CDR1 as KGHSY and CDR2 as FQNENV. Trimming stripped 3 bases from V and 6 bases from J, with 11 bases between. This CDR3 is built from 13 residues. CDR3: CASSHGGADGYTF. In DNA form, the CDR3 reads TGTGCCAGCAGCCATGGGGGGGCGGATGGCTACACCTTC. Supplemented by reference TRBV16 and TRBJ1-2, the full variable domain reads GEEVAQTPKHLVRGEGQKAKLYCAPIKGHSYVFWYQQVLKNEFKFLISFQNENVFDETGMPKERFSAKCLPNSPCSLEIQATKLEDSAVYFCASSHGGADGYTFGSGTRLTVV.

This clone came up once. The chain recombines TRBV10-2 with TRBJ2-1, with TRBD2 matching over 8 bases. The CDR3 has 15 residues. Germline CDR1 WSHSY, CDR2 SAAADI. J lost 4 bases, V lost 0 bases, and 2 bases had no gene match. This CDR3 is CASSESAGGYNEQFF. The CDR3 DNA is TGCGCCAGCAGTGAGTCGGCGGGAGGTTACAATGAGCAGTTCTTC.

This chain connects TRBV14 to TRBJ1-2, with TRBD1 as a possible D gene (6 bases). The CDR3 sequence is 15 residues long. Germline CDR1 and CDR2: SGHDN and FVKESK. Trimming removed 4 bases from V and 3 bases from J, with 15 bases in between. As DNA, the CDR3 is TGTGCCAGCAGCCCGCGACAGGATGTCTACTATGGCTACACCTTC. This encodes CASSPRQDVYYGYTF.

The CDR3 loop is CASGGAVGAYGNTIYF. The CDR3 DNA reads as TGTGCCAGCGGCGGGGCCGTGGGCGCGTACGGAAACACCATATATTTT. The chain uses TRBV9 and TRBJ1-3; D is perhaps TRBD1 (5 bases). CDR1 SGDLS and CDR2 YYNGEE come from the germline V gene. V was cut by 7 bases and J by 4 bases, with 21 bases left in between. The CDR3 has 16 amino acids. Drawing the rest from reference TRBV9 and TRBJ1-3, the complete variable domain is DSGVTQTPKHLITATGQRVTLRCSPRSGDLSVYWYQQSLDQGLQFLIQYYNGEERAKGNILERFSAQQFPDLHSELNLSSLELGDSALYFCASGGAVGAYGNTIYFGEGSWLTVV.

This clone was found once. The chain is built from TRBV7-9 and TRBJ2-7; 10 bases agree with TRBD1. Germline trimming cut 5 bases from V and 3 bases from J; bases unmatched to any gene: 13. CDR1 SEHNR and CDR2 FQNEAQ come from the germline V gene (reference sequence). CDR3 length: 17 amino acids. The CDR3 DNA is TGTGCCAGCAGCGAATCATATCGTGGGACAGGGGACTACGAGCAGTACTTC. Translation: CASSESYRGTGDYEQYF. The complete variable domain, with remaining parts taken from reference TRBV7-9 and TRBJ2-7, reads DTGVSQNPRHKITKRGQNVTFRCDPISEHNRLYWYRQTLGQGPEFLTYFQNEAQLEKSRLLSDRFSAERPKGSFSTLEIQRTEQGDSAMYLCASSESYRGTGDYEQYFGPGTRLTVT.

The chain links TRBV4-3 to TRBJ2-7; D could derive from TRBD1 or TRBD2 (5 bases each). This CDR3 region has 16 residues. V lost 0 bases, J lost 0 bases, and 12 bases lay in between. Germline lookup yields CDR1 LGHNA and CDR2 YSLEER. The CDR3 nucleotides read TGCGCCAGCAGCCAAGATCTCGGGGACCCCTCCTACGAGCAGTACTTC. Residues: CASSQDLGDPSYEQYF.

The chain uses TRBV6-4 and TRBJ2-3; D uncertain. The CDR3 totals 12 residues. With 0 bases removed from V and 8 bases from J, the gap between germline ends came to 6 bases. Germline-derived CDR1 and CDR2 are MRHNA and SNTAGT. CDR3 bases: TGTGCCAGCAGTGACTCAACCGGTACGCAGTATTTT. Translating gives CASSDSTGTQYF.

This chain joins TRBV27 and TRBJ2-3, with D maybe TRBD1 (5 bases). Per the germline V gene, CDR1 is MNHEY and CDR2 is SMNVEV (reference sequence). This CDR3 is 14 amino acids long. V was shortened by 3 bases and J by 2 bases, with 9 bases between the two germline ends. CDR3 amino acids: CASSFQGPTDTQYF. The CDR3 nucleotides read TGTGCCAGCAGTTTCCAGGGCCCCACAGATACGCAGTATTTT.

A remark on this clone: The same CDR3 is also encoded by other DNA sequences in this sample. CDR3 bases: TGTGCCAGCAGCTTAACAGGGGCCGCAGAGACCCAGTACTTC. It codes for CASSLTGAAETQYF. The chain couples TRBV7-3 to TRBJ2-5; perhaps TRBD1 as D (5 bases). The CDR3 spans 14 residues. CDR1 is SGHTA, CDR2 FQGTGA, per germline. The V and J ends lost 0 bases and 4 bases respectively, with 9 bases between them.

This rearrangement joins TRBV2 to TRBJ2-7; no firm D call. The CDR3 is 16 residues long. Germline V gene data show CDR1 as SNHLY and CDR2 as FYNNEI. The V end lost 2 bases, the J end lost 2 bases, and 16 bases lay between the germline ends. The CDR3 nucleotides read TGTGCCAGCAGTGAAAGTCAGTTGTACAGCGCCTACGAGCAGTACTTC. Encoded protein: CASSESQLYSAYEQYF.

This chain joins TRBV4-3 and TRBJ2-1; perhaps TRBD2 as D (6 bases). Trimming left V 3 bases short and J 5 bases short, with 17 bases between. CDR1 is LGHNA, CDR2 YSLEER, per germline. The CDR3 runs to 16 residues. The CDR3 DNA follows: TGCGCCAGCAGCCAGGGTGTAAGCGGGCCACACAATGAGCAGTTCTTC. Protein sequence: CASSQGVSGPHNEQFF.

The rearrangement links TRBV13 to TRBJ1-6; D possibly corresponds to TRBD1 (5 bases). Germline assignment: CDR1 PRHDT and CDR2 FYEKMQ (reference sequence). The CDR3 length is 14 residues. The germline V and J ends were trimmed by 5 bases and 9 bases, with 14 bases remaining between them. In DNA form, the CDR3 reads TGTGCCAGCAGCGCCGGGACTGGGAGTTCACCCCTCCACTTT. Translation: CASSAGTGSSPLHF.

The chain couples TRBV7-8 to TRBJ1-2; no firm D call. The CDR3 covers 13 residues. CDR1 is SGHVS, CDR2 FQNEAQ, per germline. V was cut by 1 base and J by 6 bases, with 9 bases left in between. The CDR3 sequence: CASSLGAPDGYTF. The DNA for the CDR3 is TGTGCCAGCAGCTTAGGGGCCCCCGATGGCTACACCTTC.

The sample holds one count of this clone. Additional DNA sequences in this sample encode the identical CDR3. This rearrangement joins TRBV28 to TRBJ1-5; D is ambiguous. The CDR3 runs to 14 residues. CDR1 is MDHEN and CDR2 is SYDVKM in the germline V gene. The V gene lost 3 bases and the J gene lost 0 bases, with 6 bases spanning the gap. The chain's CDR3 is CASSFPYSNQPQHF. CDR3 nucleotide sequence: TGTGCCAGCAGTTTCCCATATAGCAATCAGCCCCAGCATTTT.

This clone was picked up one time. The chain is built from TRBV7-9 and TRBJ2-7; maybe TRBD1 (6 bases). The CDR3 is 16 amino acids. Trimming cost V 0 bases and J 3 bases, with 15 bases left between them. Germline-derived CDR1 and CDR2 are SEHNR and FQNEAQ (reference sequence). The CDR3 DNA sequence: TGTGCCAGCAGCTTAGCGGTGGGGGCGGAAGGCTACGAGCAGTACTTC. Translated: CASSLAVGAEGYEQYF.

This clone was seen a single time. The chain's CDR3 is CASSPLGLAGSGDTQYF. For the CDR3, the DNA is TGTGCCAGCAGTCCCCTTGGACTAGCGGGGAGTGGAGATACGCAGTATTTT. The genes are TRBV2 and TRBJ2-3, with TRBD2 matching over 12 bases. The J segment lost 5 bases and the V segment lost 5 bases, leaving 11 bases of the junction unmatched. Germline CDR1 SNHLY, CDR2 FYNNEI. The CDR3 sequence is 17 residues long.

CDR3 in amino acids: CASRLQGATYEQYF. The CDR3, as DNA: TGTGCCAGCAGGCTACAGGGGGCTACCTACGAGCAGTACTTC. This sequence joins TRBV2 and TRBJ2-7, with TRBD1 matching 9 bases. The CDR3 contains 14 residues. The V segment lost 6 bases and the J segment 2 bases; nucleotides outside the gene matches: 5. Germline loops: CDR1 SNHLY, CDR2 FYNNEI.

The chain is built from TRBV11-2 and TRBJ2-7; TRBD1 agrees at 7 bases. Looked up from germline, CDR1 is SGHAT and CDR2 is FQNNGV. CDR3 length: 16 amino acids. V lost 10 bases and J lost 2; bases outside the gene matches: 17. The CDR3 nucleotides are TGTGCCACCCCGTTTCCCTTTAGACAGGGACCCTACGAGCAGTACTTC. The encoded protein is CATPFPFRQGPYEQYF.

This chain links TRBV7-8 with TRBJ2-1, with TRBD2 matching 11 bases. Germline V gene lookup returns CDR1 SGHVS and CDR2 FQNEAQ. There are 15 residues in the CDR3. With 4 bases clipped from V and 6 bases from J, the junction kept 5 bases outside the gene matches. In nucleotides, the CDR3 is TGTGCCAGCAGCTCTAGCGGGGGGCCCGGCAATGAGCAGTTCTTC. This gives the protein CASSSSGGPGNEQFF.

V gene TRBV4-3 combines with J gene TRBJ2-7, with 10 bases fitting TRBD1. The CDR3 runs to 16 residues. Per the germline V gene, CDR1 is LGHNA and CDR2 is YSLEER. The trim removed 4 bases at V and 5 bases at J, leaving 11 bases unmatched. The CDR3 region is CASSPTGGDTWNEQYF. The DNA of the CDR3 is TGCGCCAGCAGCCCGACAGGGGGCGATACATGGAACGAGCAGTACTTC.

The chain uses TRBV7-9 and TRBJ1-2; tentatively, D is TRBD1 (5 bases). The CDR3 consists of 16 residues. CDR1 is SEHNR, CDR2 FQNEAQ, per germline (reference sequence). V dropped 5 bases and J dropped 0 bases, with 16 bases sitting between them. CDR3 coding DNA: TGTGCCAGCAGCCCTCCGCTGGGGGGAGCTAACTATGGCTACACCTTC. This codes for CASSPPLGGANYGYTF.